This T cell receptor beta chain is from a study of OX40 agonist ivuxolimab in advanced cancers. The V segment lost 4 bases and the J segment 5 bases; nucleotides outside the gene matches: 2. The length of the CDR3 is 13 residues. CDR1 and CDR2 from the germline V gene are MGHRA and YSYEKL. Generated by immunoSEQ multiplex PCR, the TCRdb table keeps only in-frame clones and is missing some. This sample yields under 45,000 clones, of which about 70% are seen a single time; less than 20% belongs to the top ten. This sequence was found in an adult with an advanced solid tumor such as melanoma, head and neck, liver or kidney cancer. The chain employs TRBV4-1 and TRBJ2-1; TRBD1 aligns across 7 bases. The specimen was CD4+ or CD8+ T cells sorted from blood, collected in a trial of the OX40 agonist ivuxolimab. In DNA, the CDR3 is TGCGCCAGCAGCCGACAGGGACACAATGAGCAGTTCTTC. Its translation is CASSRQGHNEQFF.